This record concerns one T cell receptor beta chain sequence. Its antigen is still unknown. Primers included in the PCR were 60 Vbeta and 13 Jbeta primers. Produced via immunoSEQ multiplex PCR; TCRdb's table is partial and in-frame only. The sample lists some 150,000 clones, less than 85% occurring once. The data were taken from a study of cytomegalovirus exposure and HLA in healthy donors. Germline-derived CDR1 and CDR2 are SGHNT and YENEEA. With 5 bases clipped from V and 3 bases from J, the junction kept 3 bases outside the gene matches. This CDR3 is 14 amino acids long. Study-level findings and limits: A missense variant in DCLRE1C was later tied to TCR beta V- and J-gene trimming. Confirmation was obtained in vitro that three CMV-associated chains are specific for CMV antigens. There were 150 or so TCR beta chains listed as cytomegalovirus-associated. When analyzed later, the rates of TCR association showed variation by HLA locus, with DRB1 the most and HLA-C the fewest.

Sequencing was carried out using PBMCs. This chain uses TRBV11-3 with TRBJ2-2, with 7 bases identical to TRBD1. This receptor was obtained from a man between 35 and 55 years old in good health and CMV-seronegative. The chain's CDR3 is CASSLQGDTGELFF. CDR3 DNA: TGTGCCAGCAGCCTCCAGGGGGACACCGGGGAGCTGTTTTTT. Full variable domain (outside the CDR3, taken from reference TRBV11-3 and TRBJ2-2): EAGVVQSPRYKIIEKKQPVAFWCNPISGHNTLYWYLQNLGQGPELLIRYENEEAVDDSQLPKDRFSAERLKGVDSTLKIQPAELGDSAVYLCASSLQGDTGELFFGEGSRLTVL.